Below, 23 T cell receptor beta chains from the same sample are listed, as sequenced in a study of cytomegalovirus exposure and HLA in healthy donors. The PCR was carried out with 60 Vbeta primers and 13 Jbeta primers. Assay used: immunoSEQ multiplex PCR; TCRdb lists only in-frame clones, some missing. Here the sample spans about 240,000 clones, more than 70% being singletons. Sequencing used PBMCs. These receptors originate from a boy aged 5 to 17 in good health and CMV-seronegative.

This clone has a handful of counts. V and J are TRBV6-1 and TRBJ1-5; D gene unclear. V gave up 8 bases and J gave up 7 bases, with 15 bases separating them. CDR3 length equals 13 residues. Germline CDR1 and CDR2: MNHNS and SASEGT. The DNA of the CDR3 is TGTGCCAGCGCTCTCGGGTTGTGGCAGCCCCAGCATTTT. This sequence encodes CASALGLWQPQHF.

This sequence joins TRBV30 and TRBJ2-1, with 10 bases lining up with TRBD2. The germline V gene encodes CDR1 GTSNPN and CDR2 SVGIG (reference sequence). The CDR3 has 17 amino acids. J gave up 4 bases and V 0 bases, and 9 bases lay outside the gene matches. The CDR3 here is CAWSVRISGGAYNEQFF. In DNA, the CDR3 is TGTGCCTGGAGTGTTCGGATAAGCGGGGGGGCGTACAATGAGCAGTTCTTC.

This chain joins TRBV7-2 and TRBJ1-5, with D possibly matching TRBD1 (5 bases). V lost 5 bases and J 2 bases, leaving 10 bases between the germline ends. The V gene's germline CDR1 is SGHTA and CDR2 FQGNSA. The CDR3 is made up of 14 amino acids. The CDR3 region has the DNA TGTGCCAGCAGCCTCAGGGAGGGCAATCAGCCCCAGCATTTT. Encoded protein: CASSLREGNQPQHF.

The chain joins TRBV7-3 to TRBJ2-7; 9 bases map to TRBD1. The length of the CDR3 is 17 residues. The V gene's germline CDR1 is SGHTA and CDR2 FQGTGA. Trimming cost V 0 bases and J 7 bases; bases outside gene matches: 13. The CDR3 reads CASSLTGSGTGHSEQYF. The CDR3 bases are TGTGCCAGCAGCTTAACGGGCTCCGGGACAGGGCATTCTGAGCAGTACTTC.

As DNA, the CDR3 is TGTGCCAGCAGCTCATCGGGGGGCTCGAACACTGAAGCTTTCTTT. Its protein is CASSSSGGSNTEAFF. J is TRBJ1-1 and V is TRBV7-2, with D perhaps TRBD1 (6 bases). The CDR3 sequence is 15 residues long. V lost 4 bases and J lost 1, with 13 bases in between. The germline gives CDR1 SGHTA, CDR2 FQGNSA.

The CDR3 loop is CASSIVTSGGVDTQYF. The CDR3 DNA reads TGTGCCAGTAGTATTGTTACTAGCGGGGGGGTTGATACGCAGTATTTT. The chain has TRBV19 and TRBJ2-3, with 13 positions matching TRBD2. The germline V gene has CDR1 LNHDA and CDR2 SQIVND (reference sequence). The CDR3 is made up of 16 amino acids. Trimming at V came to 3 bases and at J to 6 bases, leaving 6 bases not matched to a gene.

The chain uses TRBV2 and TRBJ1-1, with 7 bases matching TRBD1. V shed 6 bases, J shed 5 bases, and the junction held 6 bases outside the gene matches. The CDR3 has 13 amino acids. Germline assignment: CDR1 SNHLY and CDR2 FYNNEI. CDR3 in amino acids: CASRPGGRTEAFF. CDR3 coding DNA: TGTGCCAGCAGACCAGGGGGGAGGACTGAAGCTTTCTTT.

The CDR3 DNA is TGTGCCAGCATCCCCCCGGACAGGGAGGTGGGGGAGCAGTTCTTC. Translating it yields CASIPPDREVGEQFF. V gene TRBV6-1 combines with J gene TRBJ2-1; 8 nucleotides match TRBD1. Germline CDR1 MNHNS, CDR2 SASEGT. V gave up 7 bases and J gave up 10 bases; unmatched junction bases: 15. The CDR3 has 15 residues.

Written as DNA, the CDR3 is TGTGCCAGCAGCCGGCGGGACTTCCGACGCTATGGCTACACCTTC. This encodes CASSRRDFRRYGYTF. This chain joins TRBV7-9 and TRBJ1-2; TRBD1 is a possible D gene (5 bases). V was clipped by 5 bases and J by 4 bases, with 17 bases between them. The germline gives CDR1 SEHNR, CDR2 FQNEAQ (reference sequence). The CDR3 runs to 15 residues.

This chain joins TRBV9 and TRBJ1-4; D uncertain. CDR1 and CDR2 from the germline V gene are SGDLS and YYNGEE. The V and J ends lost 4 bases and 0 bases respectively, with 10 bases between them. The CDR3 runs 15 residues. The CDR3 DNA reads as TGTGCCAGCAGCCTGGGCCCTTCAACTAATGAAAAACTGTTTTTT. Translating it yields CASSLGPSTNEKLFF. Filled out from reference TRBV9 and TRBJ1-4, the complete variable domain reads DSGVTQTPKHLITATGQRVTLRCSPRSGDLSVYWYQQSLDQGLQFLIQYYNGEERAKGNILERFSAQQFPDLHSELNLSSLELGDSALYFCASSLGPSTNEKLFFGSGTQLSVL.

V is TRBV2 and J is TRBJ2-4, with a possible D match to TRBD2 (5 bases). Trimming left V 5 bases short and J 1 base short, with 15 bases between. Germline lookup yields CDR1 SNHLY and CDR2 FYNNEI. This CDR3 is 16 amino acids long. CDR3 residues: CASSRSGISAKNIQYF. DNA for the CDR3: TGTGCCAGCAGTCGGTCCGGGATATCGGCCAAAAACATTCAGTACTTC.

J is TRBJ1-5 and V is TRBV7-9; D is possibly TRBD1 (6 bases). The CDR3 consists of 15 residues. Deletions cut 4 bases from V and 3 bases from J, with 13 bases between. Germline V gene data show CDR1 as SEHNR and CDR2 as FQNEAQ (reference sequence). As DNA, the CDR3 is TGTGCCAGCAGCTCCGGGACAAGAAACAATCAGCCCCAGCATTTT. Amino acids: CASSSGTRNNQPQHF.

This sequence joins TRBV2 and TRBJ2-5; 8 nucleotides line up with TRBD1. The J call is in doubt because the DNA end fits TRBJ2-7 better. Germline V gene sequence: CDR1 SNHLY, CDR2 FYNNEI. This CDR3 spans 15 amino acids. The CDR3 here is CASSDPTGERNEQYF. The CDR3 DNA reads TGTGCCAGCAGTGATCCGACAGGGGAAAGGAACGAGCAGTACTTC.

The chain employs TRBV5-4 and TRBJ2-6; TRBD2 agrees at 11 bases. CDR1 and CDR2 (germline): SGHNT, YYREEE (reference sequence). CDR3 length: 20 residues. Losses at the gene ends were 3 bases for V and 2 bases for J; bases not matched to a gene: 13. For the CDR3, the DNA is TGTGCCAGCAGCTCCGGGACTAGCGGCCCTCTGGGGACTGGGGCCAACGTCCTGACTTTC. Amino acid sequence: CASSSGTSGPLGTGANVLTF.

Written as DNA, the CDR3 is TGTGCCAGCAGTCCGGGTGATAGCGGGGGAAATACGCAGTATTTT. Protein product: CASSPGDSGGNTQYF. The V gene is TRBV6-5, the J gene TRBJ2-3, with 9 nucleotides matching TRBD2. V dropped 5 bases and J dropped 7; count of bases not matched to a gene: 10. CDR3 length: 15 residues. Germline values: CDR1 MNHEY, CDR2 SVGAGI.

This clone was detected a few times. The chain is built from TRBV4-1 and TRBJ1-5, with unresolved D. The V gene lost 3 bases and the J gene lost 1 base, with 7 bases spanning the gap. The germline gives CDR1 MGHRA, CDR2 YSYEKL. This CDR3 contains 14 residues. This CDR3 reads CASSHLGSNQPQHF. For the CDR3, the DNA is TGCGCCAGCAGCCACCTCGGGAGCAATCAGCCCCAGCATTTT.

The CDR3 DNA reads TGTGCCAGCGGCCGGGACAGGGATAACGGCCAGTACTTC. The encoded protein is CASGRDRDNGQYF. This chain connects TRBV6-5 to TRBJ2-5; 9 nucleotides match TRBD1. Germline values: CDR1 MNHEY, CDR2 SVGAGI. The V and J ends lost 8 bases and 10 bases, in that order; junction bases with no gene match: 11. The CDR3 spans 13 residues.

V is TRBV30 and J is TRBJ1-1, with D possibly matching TRBD1 (5 bases). The V gene lost 5 bases and the J gene lost 1 base, with 8 bases spanning the gap. CDR3 length: 12 amino acids. Germline assignment: CDR1 GTSNPN and CDR2 SVGIG (reference sequence). The CDR3 DNA reads TGTGCCTGGGTTAGGGGGAACACTGAAGCTTTCTTT. It is translated as CAWVRGNTEAFF.

The chain combines TRBV7-9 with TRBJ1-2, with D perhaps TRBD1 (6 bases). With 5 bases removed from V and 4 bases from J, the gap between germline ends came to 14 bases. The CDR3 has 14 residues. Germline loops: CDR1 SEHNR, CDR2 FQNEAQ (reference sequence). In DNA form, the CDR3 reads TGTGCCAGCAGCCCCTTGGGGGGGCCCTATGGCTACACCTTC. Its protein product is CASSPLGGPYGYTF.

The gene calls are TRBV18 and TRBJ1-1, with D hard to call. V was clipped by 2 bases and J by 0 bases, with 10 bases between them. Per the germline V gene, CDR1 is KGHSH and CDR2 is LQKENI. The CDR3 runs to 15 residues. This CDR3 is CASSPSQDLNTEAFF. CDR3 nucleotides: TGTGCCAGCTCACCAAGTCAGGACTTGAACACTGAAGCTTTCTTT.

The chain links TRBV5-4 to TRBJ1-1; TRBD1 might be the D (6 bases). This CDR3 region has 17 residues. V was shortened by 6 bases and J by 1 base, with 22 bases between the two germline ends. The germline V gene has CDR1 SGHNT and CDR2 YYREEE (reference sequence). The CDR3 DNA is TGTGCCAGCACCCCCCAACGGGGGGCGCAGGGGAACACTGAAGCTTTCTTT. Its translation is CASTPQRGAQGNTEAFF.

The rearrangement links TRBV18 to TRBJ2-3, with 7 bases aligning to TRBD1. Germline lookup yields CDR1 KGHSH and CDR2 LQKENI. The CDR3 extends over 16 amino acids. J lost 6 bases, V lost 4 bases, and 13 bases had no gene match. This CDR3 reads CASSRTGDPIVDTQYF. The CDR3 coding sequence is TGTGCCAGCTCACGAACAGGGGACCCGATAGTTGATACGCAGTATTTT.

The chain joins TRBV5-6 to TRBJ2-5, with 8 nucleotides matching TRBD1. This CDR3 contains 15 residues. Trimming removed 0 bases from V and 6 bases from J; junction bases left unmatched: 7. The germline CDR1 and CDR2 sequences are SGHDT and YYEEEE. The CDR3 nucleotides read TGTGCCAGCAGCTTGGAAGGACAGGGTAAAAAGACCCAGTACTTC. As protein: CASSLEGQGKKTQYF.